These 28 T cell receptor beta chains share one sample of origin, sequenced in a study of blood T cell repertoires in COVID-19. This table comes from immunoSEQ multiplex PCR, and its TCRdb copy is limited to in-frame clones, with some not included. In the table there are 250,000 to 300,000 clones, roughly nine tenths of which are singletons. Source material: peripheral blood. These receptors were collected from a woman in her 40s who had recovered from COVID-19.

The J gene is TRBJ1-2, the V gene TRBV19, with D maybe TRBD1 (6 bases). Trimming left V 1 base short and J 1 base short, with 10 bases between. The CDR3 is 15 residues long. Per germline, CDR1 LNHDA and CDR2 SQIVND (reference sequence). This CDR3 reads CASSIGQAINYGYTF. Here the CDR3 DNA reads TGTGCCAGTAGTATAGGACAGGCGATTAACTATGGCTACACCTTC. The whole variable domain, filled in from reference TRBV19 and TRBJ1-2, reads DGGITQSPKYLFRKEGQNVTLSCEQNLNHDAMYWYRQDPGQGLRLIYYSQIVNDFQKGDIAEGYSVSREKKESFPLTVTSAQKNPTAFYLCASSIGQAINYGYTFGSGTRLTVV.

CDR3 in DNA: TGTGCCAGCAGCTTTCGGCAAGGGGTTGAAAAACTGTTTTTT. This encodes CASSFRQGVEKLFF. The V gene is TRBV7-2, the J gene TRBJ1-4, with D possibly being TRBD1 (5 bases). There are 14 residues in the CDR3. CDR1 is SGHTA and CDR2 is FQGNSA in the germline V gene. Trimming left V 3 bases short and J 7 bases short, with 12 bases between.

The gene calls are TRBV4-1 and TRBJ2-7, with D hard to call. The CDR3 sequence is 14 residues long. Germline CDR1 MGHRA, CDR2 YSYEKL. Trimming stripped 1 base from V and 7 bases from J, with 14 bases between. CDR3 sequence reads: CASSQVYFSTEQYV. CDR3 nucleotides: TGCGCCAGCAGCCAAGTGTATTTTTCCACTGAGCAGTACGTC.

The chain uses TRBV10-3 and TRBJ1-6; 7 bases are a match to TRBD1. V gave up 9 bases and J gave up 7 bases; unmatched junction bases: 6. This CDR3 is built from 13 residues. Germline-derived CDR1 and CDR2 are ENHRY and SYGVKD. CDR3 residues: CAMPQGWNSPLHF. CDR3 sequence (DNA): TGTGCCATGCCACAGGGGTGGAATTCACCCCTCCACTTT.

The chain joins TRBV5-4 to TRBJ2-5, with TRBD2 matching over 8 bases. The CDR3 consists of 15 residues. Trimming removed 3 bases from V and 2 bases from J; junction bases left unmatched: 6. In germline, CDR1 is SGHNT, CDR2 YYREEE (reference sequence). The CDR3 is CASSYGRGGQETQYF. DNA for the CDR3: TGTGCCAGCAGCTATGGACGGGGGGGGCAAGAGACCCAGTACTTC.

The rearrangement uses TRBV3-1 (or the pseudogene TRBV3-2) and TRBJ2-7, with TRBD2 matching over 13 bases. The ends lost 2 bases at V and 2 bases at J; junction bases unmatched: 3. This CDR3 is 16 amino acids long. Germline V CDR1 and CDR2: LGHDT, YNNKEL (reference sequence). The CDR3 spells CASSQPGLAGPYEQYF. CDR3 coding DNA: TGTGCCAGCAGCCAACCGGGACTAGCGGGACCCTACGAGCAGTACTTC.

The chain employs TRBV10-3 and TRBJ1-2, with D unclear. V was trimmed by 0 bases and J by 8 bases, leaving 10 bases between them. CDR1 is ENHRY and CDR2 is SYGVKD in the germline V gene. The length of the CDR3 is 13 residues. CDR3 sequence: CAISESQQRGYTF. DNA of the CDR3: TGTGCCATCAGTGAGTCCCAACAAAGAGGCTACACCTTC.

The rearrangement links TRBV5-6 to TRBJ2-7; 7 bases match TRBD2. This CDR3 is 14 amino acids long. CDR1 is SGHDT, CDR2 YYEEEE, per germline. The V gene end was trimmed by 2 bases and the J gene end by 3 bases; junction bases not matched to a gene: 5. The DNA for the CDR3 is TGTGCCAGCAGCTTTTTGGCGGGGGTCTACGAGCAGTACTTC. This translates into CASSFLAGVYEQYF.

This chain connects TRBV18 to TRBJ2-2; D is unclear. This CDR3 has 16 residues. Trimming pared 3 bases from V and 1 base from J, leaving 12 bases between. Germline CDR1 is KGHSH and CDR2 is LQKENI. Here the CDR3 reads CASSPREELNTGELFF. The CDR3 DNA sequence: TGTGCCAGCTCACCCCGAGAGGAACTGAACACCGGGGAGCTGTTTTTT.

The chain combines TRBV5-1 with TRBJ1-3; possibly TRBD1 for D (5 bases). The germline CDR1 and CDR2 sequences are SGHRS and YFSETQ. V gave up 4 bases and J gave up 9 bases, with 17 bases separating them. The CDR3 runs to 14 residues. The CDR3 coding sequence is TGCGCCAGCAGCGGCGGAGGGGACGGTGGCACCATATATTTT. Translating gives CASSGGGDGGTIYF.

V is TRBV27 and J is TRBJ1-1, with TRBD1 matching over 7 bases. CDR1 and CDR2 (germline): MNHEY, SMNVEV (reference sequence). This CDR3 contains 14 residues. Losses at the gene ends were 4 bases for V and 2 bases for J; bases not matched to a gene: 4. The CDR3 DNA follows: TGTGCCAGCAGTTCTGGACAGGCCAACACTGAAGCTTTCTTT. This encodes CASSSGQANTEAFF.

The J gene is TRBJ2-2, the V gene TRBV12-5, with D maybe TRBD2 (6 bases). Trimming stripped 1 base from V and 8 bases from J, with 23 bases between. CDR1 and CDR2 (germline): LGHNT, FRNRAP. The CDR3 is 18 residues long. CDR3 bases: TGTGCTAGTGGTTTGGACCTCAGGTGGGGCGGGGAAGCAGGGGAGCTGTTTTTT. It is translated as CASGLDLRWGGEAGELFF.

The V gene is TRBV24-1, the J gene TRBJ2-3, with no clear D. V lost 3 bases and J 5 bases, leaving 17 bases between the germline ends. This CDR3 comprises 16 residues. CDR1 and CDR2 (germline): KGHDR, SFDVKD. DNA for the CDR3: TGTGCCACCAGTGATACTCTAGGCCCCCTCGGAGATACGCAGTATTTT. This sequence encodes CATSDTLGPLGDTQYF.

This sequence joins TRBV7-6 and TRBJ2-2, with 8 nucleotides matching TRBD2. J lost 2 bases, V lost 3 bases, and 2 bases had no gene match. Germline values: CDR1 SGHVS, CDR2 FNYEAQ. This CDR3 has 15 residues. The CDR3 DNA reads TGTGCCAGCAGCTTGGCGGGGGGAAACACCGGGGAGCTGTTTTTT. Its protein product is CASSLAGGNTGELFF.

This clone has just one count. The genes are TRBV3-1 (or the pseudogene TRBV3-2) and TRBJ2-1; D gene unclear. V lost 6 bases and J lost 5, with 11 bases in between. The germline gives CDR1 LGHDT, CDR2 YNNKEL (reference sequence). The CDR3 covers 13 residues. The CDR3 loop reads CASSQVGDNEQFF. The DNA of the CDR3 is TGTGCCAGCAGTCAGGTTGGCGACAATGAGCAGTTCTTC.

V and J are TRBV3-1 (or the pseudogene TRBV3-2) and TRBJ2-3; 7 bases line up with TRBD2. V was pared by 4 bases and J by 8 bases, with 6 bases of the junction left unmatched. Germline CDR1 is LGHDT and CDR2 is YNNKEL (reference sequence). This CDR3 region has 13 residues. CDR3 loop: CASSRGLDLTQYF. CDR3 DNA: TGTGCCAGCAGCCGCGGACTAGACCTTACGCAGTATTTT.

In nucleotides, the CDR3 is TGCAGTGCTAGTTGGGGTAGCGGGAGCGAGCAGTTCTTC. It yields the protein CSASWGSGSEQFF. The genes are TRBV20-1 and TRBJ2-1; 9 bases map to TRBD2. The V and J ends lost 3 bases and 10 bases, in that order; junction bases with no gene match: 7. The CDR3 is 13 residues long. CDR1 is DFQATT, CDR2 SNEGSKA, per germline (reference sequence).

This clone showed up just a few times. The V call is TRBV7-3, the J call TRBJ2-1, with D uncertain. The CDR3 is 13 residues long. Germline V CDR1 and CDR2: SGHTA, FQGTGA. V was trimmed by 2 bases and J by 9 bases, leaving 11 bases between them. CDR3: CASSLSVTLEQFF. DNA of the CDR3: TGTGCCAGCAGCTTATCGGTCACTCTTGAGCAGTTCTTC.

This chain uses TRBV11-3 with TRBJ2-5; 7 nucleotides line up with TRBD2. CDR1 is SGHNT, CDR2 YENEEA, per germline. CDR3 size: 17 residues. V dropped 1 base and J dropped 0; count of bases not matched to a gene: 8. The CDR3 DNA is TGTGCCAGCAGCTTAGTTGTTAGCGGGCTGTACCAAGAGACCCAGTACTTC. It encodes CASSLVVSGLYQETQYF.

CDR3 DNA sequence: TGTGCCAGCAGCCCCCAGGGGTATGGCTACACCTTC. It codes for CASSPQGYGYTF. V usage is TRBV11-2 and J usage is TRBJ1-2; TRBD1 is a possible D gene (6 bases). CDR1 and CDR2 (germline): SGHAT, FQNNGV. Trimming stripped 5 bases from V and 5 bases from J, with 9 bases between. The CDR3 runs to 12 residues.

The chain joins TRBV6-5 to TRBJ2-1; 7 positions agree with TRBD1. Germline V lookup: CDR1 MNHEY, CDR2 SVGAGI. The CDR3 contains 15 residues. The ends lost 5 bases at V and 5 bases at J; junction bases unmatched: 9. The CDR3 loop reads CASSLYQQGNNEQFF. CDR3 sequence (DNA): TGTGCCAGCAGTCTCTACCAACAGGGGAACAATGAGCAGTTCTTC.

V gene TRBV19 combines with J gene TRBJ1-4; D perhaps matches TRBD1 (6 bases). From germline, CDR1 is LNHDA and CDR2 SQIVND (reference sequence). Trimming took 3 bases from V and 3 from J, leaving 14 bases between them. This CDR3 has 16 amino acids. DNA for the CDR3: TGTGCCAGTAGTATTGATTGGACAGCAGCTAATGAAAAACTGTTTTTT. Its translation is CASSIDWTAANEKLFF.

J is TRBJ2-5 and V is TRBV5-1; a possible D gene is TRBD2 (5 bases). The CDR3 loop spans 14 amino acids. The V and J ends lost 0 bases and 5 bases respectively, with 11 bases between them. Germline assignment: CDR1 SGHRS and CDR2 YFSETQ. The CDR3 here is CASSLVPGTETQYF. The CDR3 coding sequence is TGCGCCAGCAGCTTGGTGCCGGGAACGGAGACCCAGTACTTC.

Note on this clone: Additional DNA sequences in this sample encode the identical CDR3. This chain connects TRBV24-1 to TRBJ2-1; TRBD1 aligns across 7 bases. V was pared by 4 bases and J by 1 base, with 3 bases of the junction left unmatched. Germline-derived CDR1 and CDR2 are KGHDR and SFDVKD. The CDR3 is 15 residues long. This CDR3 reads CATSDPTGSYNEQFF. The DNA for the CDR3 is TGTGCCACCAGTGACCCGACAGGGTCCTACAATGAGCAGTTCTTC.

This chain joins TRBV4-2 and TRBJ2-3, with TRBD1 identical over 11 bases. CDR1 and CDR2 (germline): LGHNA, YNFKEQ. CDR3 length equals 15 residues. Germline trimming cut 4 bases from V and 3 bases from J; bases unmatched to any gene: 3. The CDR3 loop reads CASSPGTGGTDTQYF. The DNA of the CDR3 is TGTGCCAGCAGCCCCGGGACAGGGGGGACAGATACGCAGTATTTT.

The rearrangement joins TRBV28 to TRBJ1-1, with D unresolved. The germline gives CDR1 MDHEN, CDR2 SYDVKM. V lost 7 bases and J lost 2, with 11 bases in between. This CDR3 spans 13 amino acids. The CDR3 bases are TGTGCCAGCATCTCGACACCTAACACTGAAGCTTTCTTT. Protein sequence: CASISTPNTEAFF.

The chain uses TRBV3-1 (or the pseudogene TRBV3-2) and TRBJ1-5; 7 bases fit TRBD1. CDR1 LGHDT and CDR2 YNNKEL come from the germline V gene (reference sequence). CDR3 length: 17 amino acids. The junction had 10 bases not matched to a gene; V was cut back by 1 base and J by 4 bases. The CDR3: CASSQGQDTGVNQPQHF. The CDR3 DNA reads as TGTGCCAGCAGCCAAGGTCAGGATACAGGGGTGAATCAGCCCCAGCATTTT.

This chain joins TRBV19 and TRBJ1-6; weak D call: TRBD1 (5 bases). Trimming took off 5 bases at V and 3 bases at J, with 17 bases between the two ends. There are 17 residues in the CDR3. Germline CDR1 LNHDA, CDR2 SQIVND (reference sequence). The CDR3 DNA is TGTGCCAGTAGTTTCGACAGACTCCTCAACTATAATTCACCCCTCCACTTT. It encodes CASSFDRLLNYNSPLHF.